A selection of T cell receptor beta chains follows, all from one sample in a study of shared clonotypes between healthy human individuals. Using immunoSEQ multiplex PCR, the repertoire was profiled, and TCRdb retains in-frame clones only, with some absent. Of approximately 2,000,000 clones in the sample, 80% to 95% are singletons; the top ten hold more than 0.35%. Source material: naive CD4+ T cells from PBMCs. The receptors shown here come from a man in his late teens or twenties in good health. Some clones in this sample may be carry-over from other donors' samples. CDR3s include the opening cysteine and the closing phenylalanine or tryptophan. The D gene is left open where the match is weak.

D gene	V gene	J gene	CDR3 protein	CDR3 DNA
-	TRBV9	TRBJ1-5	CASSVDPGERQPQHF	TGTGCCAGCAGCGTAGACCCGGGGGAGCGTCAGCCCCAGCATTTT
TRBD2	TRBV27	TRBJ2-1	CASSWEGLAHDEQFF	TGTGCCAGCAGTTGGGAGGGACTAGCCCACGATGAGCAGTTCTTC
TRBD2	TRBV6-5	TRBJ2-1	CASSPPGLPYNEQFF	TGTGCCAGCAGTCCTCCGGGACTACCATACAATGAGCAGTTCTTC
-	TRBV7-8	TRBJ2-2	CASSPREFTNTGELFF	TGTGCCAGCAGCCCCCGAGAATTCACGAACACCGGGGAGCTGTTTTTT
TRBD1	TRBV6-5	TRBJ1-3	CASSPGQFSGNTIYF	TGTGCCAGCAGTCCGGGACAGTTTTCCGGAAACACCATATATTTT
TRBD1	TRBV27	TRBJ1-1	CASRERTGAEAFF	TGTGCCAGCAGGGAACGGACAGGGGCTGAAGCTTTCTTT
TRBD1	TRBV11-2	TRBJ2-7	CASSSWDRQTYEQYF	TGTGCCAGCAGCTCCTGGGACAGGCAAACCTACGAGCAGTACTTC
-	TRBV5-4	TRBJ2-7	CASSSPSTLPYEQYF	TGTGCCAGCAGCTCTCCCAGCACGCTACCCTACGAGCAGTACTTC
-	TRBV7-9	TRBJ2-7	CASSLKGISYEQYF	TGTGCCAGCAGCTTAAAAGGAATCTCCTACGAGCAGTACTTC
-	TRBV5-4	TRBJ1-4	CASSLNGNEKLFF	TGTGCCAGCAGCTTGAACGGGAATGAAAAACTGTTTTTT
-	TRBV20-1	TRBJ1-2	CSASRYGYTF	TGCAGTGCTAGTCGATATGGCTACACCTTC
-	TRBV5-6	TRBJ2-2	CASSFLTGGRVDTGELFF	TGTGCCAGCAGTTTTCTTACTGGCGGGCGGGTCGACACCGGGGAGCTGTTTTTT
TRBD1	TRBV28	TRBJ1-2	CASSTPLDRAVGEGYTF	TGTGCCAGCAGCACCCCCCTGGACAGGGCAGTTGGGGAGGGCTACACCTTC
-	TRBV14	TRBJ1-3	CASSQGWGTSGNTIYF	TGTGCCAGCAGCCAAGGATGGGGCACCTCTGGAAACACCATATATTTT